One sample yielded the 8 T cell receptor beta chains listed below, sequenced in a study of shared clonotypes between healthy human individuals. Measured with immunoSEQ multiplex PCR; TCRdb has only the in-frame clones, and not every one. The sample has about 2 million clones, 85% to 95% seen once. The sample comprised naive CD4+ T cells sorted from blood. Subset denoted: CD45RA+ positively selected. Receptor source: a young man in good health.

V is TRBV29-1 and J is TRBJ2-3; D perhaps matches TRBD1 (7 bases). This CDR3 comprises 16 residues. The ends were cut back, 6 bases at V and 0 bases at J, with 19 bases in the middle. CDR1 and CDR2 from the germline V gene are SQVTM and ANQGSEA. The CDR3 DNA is TGCAGCGTCTCCTCCCAGACAGGGACTAGCACAGATACGCAGTATTTT. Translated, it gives CSVSSQTGTSTDTQYF.

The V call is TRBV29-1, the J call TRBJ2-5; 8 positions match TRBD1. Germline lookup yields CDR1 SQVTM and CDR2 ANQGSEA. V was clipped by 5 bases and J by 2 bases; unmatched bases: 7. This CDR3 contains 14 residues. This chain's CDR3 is CSVLGQGGQETQYF. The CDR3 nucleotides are TGCAGCGTTCTCGGACAGGGAGGTCAAGAGACCCAGTACTTC.

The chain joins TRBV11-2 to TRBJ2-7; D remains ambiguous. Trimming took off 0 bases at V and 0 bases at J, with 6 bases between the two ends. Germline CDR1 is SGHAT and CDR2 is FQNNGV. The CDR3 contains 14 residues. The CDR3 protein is CASSLDHFSYEQYF. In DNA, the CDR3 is TGTGCCAGCAGCTTAGATCACTTCTCCTACGAGCAGTACTTC. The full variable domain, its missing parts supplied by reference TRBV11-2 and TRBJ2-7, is EAGVAQSPRYKIIEKRQSVAFWCNPISGHATLYWYQQILGQGPKLLIQFQNNGVVDDSQLPKDRFSAERLKGVDSTLKIQPAKLEDSAVYLCASSLDHFSYEQYFGPGTRLTVT.

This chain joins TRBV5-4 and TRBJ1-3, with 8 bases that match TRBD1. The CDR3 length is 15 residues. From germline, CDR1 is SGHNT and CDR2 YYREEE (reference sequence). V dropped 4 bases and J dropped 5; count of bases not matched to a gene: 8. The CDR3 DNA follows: TGTGCCAGCAGCCGGGGGACAGGCGGTAGAAACACCATATATTTT. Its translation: CASSRGTGGRNTIYF.

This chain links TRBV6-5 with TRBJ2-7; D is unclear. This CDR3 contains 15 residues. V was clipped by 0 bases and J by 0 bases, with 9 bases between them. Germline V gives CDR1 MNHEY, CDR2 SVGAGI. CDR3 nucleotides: TGTGCCAGCAGTTACTCGGCGGTGAACTCCTACGAGCAGTACTTC. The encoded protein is CASSYSAVNSYEQYF.

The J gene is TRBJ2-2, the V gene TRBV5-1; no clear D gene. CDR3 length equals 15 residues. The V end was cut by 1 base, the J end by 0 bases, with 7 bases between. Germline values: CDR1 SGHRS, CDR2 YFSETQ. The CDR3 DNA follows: TGCGCCAGCAGCTTGCGGCCAGCGAACACCGGGGAGCTGTTTTTT. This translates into CASSLRPANTGELFF.

The CDR3 DNA sequence: TGTGCCAGCAGCTTCCAGGGACCGCTAGCCAAAAACATTCAGTACTTC. Its translation is CASSFQGPLAKNIQYF. The chain recombines TRBV5-6 with TRBJ2-4; D is tentatively TRBD1 or TRBD2 (5 bases each). Germline-derived CDR1 and CDR2 are SGHDT and YYEEEE. Trimming took off 2 bases at V and 0 bases at J, with 12 bases between the two ends. The CDR3 consists of 16 residues.

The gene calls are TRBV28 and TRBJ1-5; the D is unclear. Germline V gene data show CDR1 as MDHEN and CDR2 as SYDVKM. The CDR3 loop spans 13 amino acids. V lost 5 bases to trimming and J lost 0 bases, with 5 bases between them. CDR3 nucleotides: TGTGCCAGCAGTATCAATAGCAATCAGCCCCAGCATTTT. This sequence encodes CASSINSNQPQHF.